A selection of T cell receptor beta chains follows, all from one sample in a study of T cells in Graves' hyperthyroidism and ophthalmopathy. MiXCR, applied by TCRdb to the multiplex PCR reads, yields one record per CDR3 protein. The sample yields approximately 510,000 distinct CDR3 sequences, around 20% seen once. The specimen was blood. The receptors originated from a man aged 18 to 30 with Graves' hyperthyroidism. Both conserved end residues are part of each CDR3. A D gene is named only where the DNA matches it firmly. Size values are once, few and many counts, or a class for expanded clones, and some rows have none.

d_call clone_size j_call v_call cdr3_length cdr3_nt cdr3_aa
TRBD1 many TRBJ1-2 TRBV20-1 14 TGCAGTGCTAGAGGACAGGGGGGATTTTATGGCTACACCTTC CSARGQGGFYGYTF
- - TRBJ1-2 TRBV4-1 15 TGCGCCAGCAGCCTAGCCGGCCGCTCTTACTATGGCTACACCTTC CASSLAGRSYYGYTF
TRBD1 - TRBJ2-7 TRBV12-3/TRBV12-4 14 TGTGCCAGCAGTTTGGTGGGACAGAGCTACGAGCGGTACTTC CASSLVGQSYERYF
- many TRBJ2-7 TRBV12-3/TRBV12-4 11 TGTGCCAGCAGTTACACCTACGAGCAGTACTTC CASSYTYEQYF
- many TRBJ1-1 TRBV28 18 TGTGCCAGCAGTGAGAAGCGGAGTTGGGGGCGGTCTTGGGCTGAAGCTTTCTTT CASSEKRSWGRSWAEAFF
- many TRBJ2-7 TRBV19 14 TGTGCCAGTAGTAAGGGACATATAAATTACGAGCAGTACTTC CASSKGHINYEQYF
- many TRBJ1-3 TRBV6-5 17 TGTGCCAGCAGTTACGGGGGTCTGGACGCCCGCCGAAACACCATATATTTT CASSYGGLDARRNTIYF
TRBD1 - TRBJ2-7 TRBV19 14 TGTGCCAGTAGCCAGGACAGGGGGAAGTACGAGCAGTACTTC CASSQDRGKYEQYF
TRBD1 - TRBJ1-1 TRBV12-3/TRBV12-4 14 TGTGCCAGCAGCGACAGGGGGGGTGACACTGAAGCTTTCTTT CASSDRGGDTEAFF
TRBD1 - TRBJ1-2 TRBV19 14 TGTGCCAGTAGTGATGACAGGGATGCCCTTGGCTACACCTTC CASSDDRDALGYTF
- many TRBJ2-2 TRBV11-2 16 TGTGCCAGCAGCTTATTCGCGACGACCGGGACCGGGGAGCTGTTTTTT CASSLFATTGTGELFF
- many TRBJ1-5 TRBV6-5 14 TGTGCCAGCAGTTACTCGTCCGGGAATCAGCCCCAGCATTTT CASSYSSGNQPQHF
- - TRBJ2-2 TRBV11-1 16 TGTGCCAGCAGCTTAGCGCAGGCAGCAAAAACCGGGGAGCTGTTTTTT CASSLAQAAKTGELFF
TRBD2 - TRBJ2-7 TRBV28 13 TGTGCCAGCAGCGGTAGACTAGCAGGCGAGCAGTACTTC CASSGRLAGEQYF
- many TRBJ1-4 TRBV5-1 14 TGCGCCAGCAGCTTCGGCGGGGGTAATGAAAAACTGTTTTTT CASSFGGGNEKLFF
- many TRBJ1-5 TRBV20-1 11 TGCAGTGCTAGAGATGGCCCATACCCGCATTTT CSARDGPYPHF
TRBD1 many TRBJ1-2 TRBV27 16 TGTGCCAGCAGTTTATATTCGGGACAGGGCCTTTTTGGCTACACCTTC CASSLYSGQGLFGYTF
- many TRBJ2-6 TRBV6-1 14 TGTGCCAGCGAACAGGGCCGCGGGGCCAACGTCCTGACTTTC CASEQGRGANVLTF
- many TRBJ1-3 TRBV11-2 17 TGTGCCAGCAGCTTTCCTGGACGCCGGATCTCTGGAAACACCATATATTTT CASSFPGRRISGNTIYF
- few TRBJ2-7 TRBV29-1 12 TGCAGCGCCGACCTCCGGGACAACGAGCAGTACTTC CSADLRDNEQYF
TRBD1 - TRBJ2-3 TRBV11-2 16 TGTGCCAGCAGCTTAGTACAGGGGTTGATCACAGATACGCAGTATTTT CASSLVQGLITDTQYF
TRBD2 few TRBJ2-7 TRBV5-1 14 TGCGCCAGCAGTCTTAGCGGGGGTCGCTACGAGCAGTACTTC CASSLSGGRYEQYF
- many TRBJ2-2 TRBV28 15 TGTGCCAGCAGTTGGAGAATTTCGAACACCGGGGAGCTGTTTTTT CASSWRISNTGELFF
- few TRBJ2-7 TRBV11-2 16 TGTGCCAGCAGTCCCCTTAGTGGGAGGAACTCCTACGAGCAGTACTTC CASSPLSGRNSYEQYF
TRBD1 many TRBJ1-2 TRBV7-9 13 TGTGCCAGCAGCCGACCGAGACAGGGAGACTACACCTTC CASSRPRQGDYTF
- few TRBJ1-2 TRBV11-2 16 TGTGCCAGCAGCTTAGGTGGGACACTCTCCAACTATGGCTACACCTTC CASSLGGTLSNYGYTF
- many TRBJ1-1 TRBV20-1 15 TGCAGTGCCGAGGAGGGCTGGGAACGCGGGACTGAAGCTTTCTTT CSAEEGWERGTEAFF
- many TRBJ1-5 TRBV6-5 14 TGTGCCAGCAGCAGGACAGCGATCAATCAGCCCCAGCATTTT CASSRTAINQPQHF
- many TRBJ1-1 TRBV19 13 TGTGCCACCGGCGGGGGGCCTGGGACTGAAGCTTTCTTT CATGGGPGTEAFF
- many TRBJ1-1 TRBV29-1 11 TGCAGCGTTGAGGAAGACACTGAAGCTTTCTTT CSVEEDTEAFF
- many TRBJ2-7 TRBV20-1 14 TGCAGTGCTAGAATGGCACAGTATTCGTACGAGCAGTACTTC CSARMAQYSYEQYF
- many TRBJ1-1 TRBV2 12 TGTGCCAAATCTACAGGGCGCACTGAAGCTTTCTTT CAKSTGRTEAFF
- few TRBJ1-1 TRBV20-1 14 TGCAGTGCTAACGTAGGCACCTCGAACACTGAAGCTTTCTTT CSANVGTSNTEAFF
- - TRBJ2-5 TRBV7-8 12 TGTGCCAGCGGCTTCGGGTGGGAGACCCAGTACTTC CASGFGWETQYF
TRBD1 many TRBJ2-7 TRBV9 14 TGTGCCAGCAGCGTTTCCGGGACAGGGAGCGAGCAGTACTTC CASSVSGTGSEQYF
- few TRBJ1-5 TRBV2 17 TGTGCCAGCCCCCCCCCCACGTCTGACGGACGCAATCAGCCCCAGCATTTT CASPPPTSDGRNQPQHF
- many TRBJ1-1 TRBV2 12 TGTGCCAGCGGGTGGGGAGGCACTGAAGCTTTCTTT CASGWGGTEAFF
TRBD1 - TRBJ2-7 TRBV30 14 TGTGCCTGGAGCGGGGACAGGAAATCTTTCGAGCAGTACTTC CAWSGDRKSFEQYF
- many TRBJ1-2 TRBV28 15 TGTGCCAGCAGTTTAGGGCGGGGGCGGAACTATGGCTACACCTTC CASSLGRGRNYGYTF
- many TRBJ2-7 TRBV20-1 12 TGCAGTGCTAGAGATGGGGACATCCGGCAGTACTTC CSARDGDIRQYF
TRBD1 few TRBJ1-2 TRBV28 14 TGTGCCAGCAGTACTCCGGGACAGGTCTATGGCTACACCTTC CASSTPGQVYGYTF
- many TRBJ1-5 TRBV20-1 12 TGCAGTGCTAGTGCAGGTAGCCGGCCCCAGCATTTT CSASAGSRPQHF
- - TRBJ1-1 TRBV12-3/TRBV12-4 13 TGTGCCAGCACCAAACAGGGAGGCACTGAAGCTTTCTTT CASTKQGGTEAFF
TRBD1 - TRBJ2-5 TRBV9 15 TGTGCCAGCAGTGAGGTCCGGGACAGGGGTGGGACCCAGTACTTC CASSEVRDRGGTQYF
- - TRBJ1-1 TRBV20-1 16 TGCAGTGCTAGTCCCGTCCCGCCCCCGTTCGACACTGAAGCTTTCTTT CSASPVPPPFDTEAFF
- - TRBJ1-2 TRBV4-1 18 TGCGCCAGCAGCCGATTGGGGATGGGTGGCACTAGTTCTTATGGCTACACCTTC CASSRLGMGGTSSYGYTF
TRBD2 - TRBJ2-5 TRBV6-5 18 TGTGCCAGCAGTTTAACCCTACCAGCGGGAGGGCCGTTAGAGACCCAGTACTTC CASSLTLPAGGPLETQYF
- few TRBJ1-4 TRBV6-5 14 TGTGCCAGCAGTTCGTCATTTTCAAATGAAAAACTGTTTTTT CASSSSFSNEKLFF
- many TRBJ1-3 TRBV28 16 TGTGCCAGCACCCAGAAACAGACAGACTCTGGAAACACCATATATTTT CASTQKQTDSGNTIYF
- - TRBJ1-2 TRBV29-1 15 TGCAGCGTTGGGGGAGGAGCAGCTCCGAACTATGGCTACACCTTC CSVGGGAAPNYGYTF